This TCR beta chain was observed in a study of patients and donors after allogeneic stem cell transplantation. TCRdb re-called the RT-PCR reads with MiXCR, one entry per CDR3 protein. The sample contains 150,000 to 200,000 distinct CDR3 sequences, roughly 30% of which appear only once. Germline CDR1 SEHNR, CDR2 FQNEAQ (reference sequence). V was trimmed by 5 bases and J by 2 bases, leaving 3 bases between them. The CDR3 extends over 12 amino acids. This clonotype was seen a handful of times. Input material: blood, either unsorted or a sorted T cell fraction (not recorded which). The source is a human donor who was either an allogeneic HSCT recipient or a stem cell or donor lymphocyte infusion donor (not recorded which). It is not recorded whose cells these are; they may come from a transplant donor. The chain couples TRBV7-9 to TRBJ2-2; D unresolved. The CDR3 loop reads CASSVNTGELFF. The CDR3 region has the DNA TGTGCCAGCAGCGTAAACACCGGGGAGCTGTTTTTT.